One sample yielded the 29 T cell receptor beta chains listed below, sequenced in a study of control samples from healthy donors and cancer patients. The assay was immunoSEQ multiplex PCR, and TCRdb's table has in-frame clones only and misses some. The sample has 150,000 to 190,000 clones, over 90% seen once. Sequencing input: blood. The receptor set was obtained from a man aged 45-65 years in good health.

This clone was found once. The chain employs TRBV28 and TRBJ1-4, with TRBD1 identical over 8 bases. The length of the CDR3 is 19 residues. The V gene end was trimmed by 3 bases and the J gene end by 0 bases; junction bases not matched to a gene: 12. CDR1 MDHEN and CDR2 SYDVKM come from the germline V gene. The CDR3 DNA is TGTGCCAGCAGTTTTCCGGACAGGGAGCCCCCCTCAACTAATGAAAAACTGTTTTTT. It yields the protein CASSFPDREPPSTNEKLFF.

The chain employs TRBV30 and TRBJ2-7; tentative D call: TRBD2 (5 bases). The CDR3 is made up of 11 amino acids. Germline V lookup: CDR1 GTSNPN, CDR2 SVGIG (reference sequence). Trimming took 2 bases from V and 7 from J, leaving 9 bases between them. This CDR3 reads CAWSKSGEQYF. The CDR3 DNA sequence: TGTGCCTGGAGTAAGTCGGGGGAGCAGTACTTC.

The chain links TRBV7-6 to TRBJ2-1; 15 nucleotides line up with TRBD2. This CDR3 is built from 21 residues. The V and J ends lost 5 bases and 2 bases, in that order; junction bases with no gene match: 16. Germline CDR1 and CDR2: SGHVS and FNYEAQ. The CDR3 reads CASSPGTPGLAGGPTYNEQFF. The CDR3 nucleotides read TGTGCCAGCAGCCCCGGGACACCGGGACTAGCGGGAGGTCCTACCTACAATGAGCAGTTCTTC. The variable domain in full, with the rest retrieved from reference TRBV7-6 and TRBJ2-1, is GAGVSQSPRYKVTKRGQDVALRCDPISGHVSLYWYRQALGQGPEFLTYFNYEAQQDKSGLPNDRFSAERPEGSISTLTIQRTEQRDSAMYRCASSPGTPGLAGGPTYNEQFFGPGTRLTVL.

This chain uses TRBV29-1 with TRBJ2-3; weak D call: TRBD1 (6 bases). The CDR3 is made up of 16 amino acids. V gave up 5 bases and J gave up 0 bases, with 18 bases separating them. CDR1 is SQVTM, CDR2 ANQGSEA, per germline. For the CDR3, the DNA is TGCAGCGTTCCGACAGGACTCCTAGCTAGCACAGATACGCAGTATTTT. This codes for CSVPTGLLASTDTQYF.

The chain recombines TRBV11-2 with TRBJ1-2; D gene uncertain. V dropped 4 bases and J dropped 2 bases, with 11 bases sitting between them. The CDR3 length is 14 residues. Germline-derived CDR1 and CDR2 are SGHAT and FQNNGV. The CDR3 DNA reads TGTGCCAGCAGCTCCGACGCGGGGAACTATGGCTACACCTTC. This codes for CASSSDAGNYGYTF.

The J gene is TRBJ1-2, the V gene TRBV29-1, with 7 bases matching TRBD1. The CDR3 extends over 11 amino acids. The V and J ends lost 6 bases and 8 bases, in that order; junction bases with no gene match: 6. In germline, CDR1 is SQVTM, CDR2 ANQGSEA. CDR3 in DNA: TGCAGCGTCCTGACAGGGACCGGCTACACCTTC. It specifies CSVLTGTGYTF.

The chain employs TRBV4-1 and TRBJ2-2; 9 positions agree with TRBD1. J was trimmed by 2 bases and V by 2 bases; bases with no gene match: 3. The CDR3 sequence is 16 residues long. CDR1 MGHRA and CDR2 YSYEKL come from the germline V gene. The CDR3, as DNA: TGCGCCAGCAGCCAATACAGGGGGCGAAACACCGGGGAGCTGTTTTTT. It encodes CASSQYRGRNTGELFF.

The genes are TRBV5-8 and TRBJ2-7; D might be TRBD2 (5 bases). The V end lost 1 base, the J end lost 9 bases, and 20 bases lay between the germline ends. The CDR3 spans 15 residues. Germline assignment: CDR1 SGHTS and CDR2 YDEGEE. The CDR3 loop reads CASSLTRTGGFAQYF. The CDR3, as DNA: TGTGCCAGCAGCTTGACCCGGACTGGTGGTTTTGCGCAGTACTTC. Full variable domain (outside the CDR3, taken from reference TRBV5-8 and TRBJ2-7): EAGVTQSPTHLIKTRGQQATLRCSPISGHTSVYWYQQALGLGLQFLLWYDEGEERNRGNFPPRFSGRQFPNYSSELNVNALELEDSALYLCASSLTRTGGFAQYFGPGTRLTVT.

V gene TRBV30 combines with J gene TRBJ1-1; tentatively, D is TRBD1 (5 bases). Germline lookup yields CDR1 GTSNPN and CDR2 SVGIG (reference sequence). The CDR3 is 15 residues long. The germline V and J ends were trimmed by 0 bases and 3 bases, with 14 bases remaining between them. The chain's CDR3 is CAWSVPNGADTEAFF. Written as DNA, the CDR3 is TGTGCCTGGAGTGTACCGAATGGGGCGGACACTGAAGCTTTCTTT. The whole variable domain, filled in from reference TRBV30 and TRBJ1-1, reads SQTIHQWPATLVQPVGSPLSLECTVEGTSNPNLYWYRQAAGRGLQLLFYSVGIGQISSEVPQNLSASRPQDRQFILSSKKLLLSDSGFYLCAWSVPNGADTEAFFGQGTRLTVV.

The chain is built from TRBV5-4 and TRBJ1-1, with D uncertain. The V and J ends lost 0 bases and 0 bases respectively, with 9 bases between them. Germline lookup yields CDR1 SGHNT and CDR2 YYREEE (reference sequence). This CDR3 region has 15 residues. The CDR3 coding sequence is TGTGCCAGCAGCTTGGAGGCGGTCATGAACACTGAAGCTTTCTTT. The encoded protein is CASSLEAVMNTEAFF.

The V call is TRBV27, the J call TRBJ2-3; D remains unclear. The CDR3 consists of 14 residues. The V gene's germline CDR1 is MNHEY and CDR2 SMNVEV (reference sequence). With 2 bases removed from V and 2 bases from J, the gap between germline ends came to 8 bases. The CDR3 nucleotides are TGTGCCAGCAGTTTACTGGGCGACACAGATACGCAGTATTTT. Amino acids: CASSLLGDTDTQYF.

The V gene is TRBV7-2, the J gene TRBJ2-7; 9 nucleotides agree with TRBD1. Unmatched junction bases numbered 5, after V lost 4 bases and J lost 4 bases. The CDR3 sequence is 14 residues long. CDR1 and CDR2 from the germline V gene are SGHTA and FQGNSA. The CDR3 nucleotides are TGTGCCAGCAGCTCGGACAGGGGAAGGTACGAGCAGTACTTC. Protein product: CASSSDRGRYEQYF.

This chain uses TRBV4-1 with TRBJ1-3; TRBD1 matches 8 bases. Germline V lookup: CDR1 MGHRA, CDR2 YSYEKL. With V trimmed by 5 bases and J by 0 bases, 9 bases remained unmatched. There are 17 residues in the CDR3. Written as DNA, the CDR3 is TGCGCCAGCAGCTATGACAGGGGTCCGAGCTCTGGAAACACCATATATTTT. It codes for CASSYDRGPSSGNTIYF.

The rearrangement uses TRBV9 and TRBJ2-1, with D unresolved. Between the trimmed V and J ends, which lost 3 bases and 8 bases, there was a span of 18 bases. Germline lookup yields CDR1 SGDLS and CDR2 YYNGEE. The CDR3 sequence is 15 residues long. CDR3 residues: CASSASTLRWDEQFF. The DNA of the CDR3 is TGTGCCAGCAGCGCCTCGACCCTACGTTGGGATGAGCAGTTCTTC.

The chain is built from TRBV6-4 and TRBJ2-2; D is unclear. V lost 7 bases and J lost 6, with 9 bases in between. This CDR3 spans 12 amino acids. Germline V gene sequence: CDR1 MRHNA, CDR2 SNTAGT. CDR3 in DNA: TGTGCCAGCACAATAGCCCCCGGGGAGCTGTTTTTT. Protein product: CASTIAPGELFF.

The CDR3 here is CASSSGVWTDTQYF. The CDR3 nucleotides are TGTGCCAGCAGTTCTGGAGTCTGGACAGATACGCAGTATTTT. The chain uses TRBV6-5 and TRBJ2-3; D is ambiguous. This CDR3 comprises 14 residues. Per germline, CDR1 MNHEY and CDR2 SVGAGI. V was clipped by 4 bases and J by 3 bases, with 11 bases between them.

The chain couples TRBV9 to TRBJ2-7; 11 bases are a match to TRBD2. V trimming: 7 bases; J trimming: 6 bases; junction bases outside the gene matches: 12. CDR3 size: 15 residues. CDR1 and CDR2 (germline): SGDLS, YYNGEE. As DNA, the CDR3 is TGTGCCAGCGGTACCGGGCTAGCGGGAGGTGGCGAGCAGTACTTC. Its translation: CASGTGLAGGGEQYF.

CDR3 sequence: CASSFRGSEDYGYTF. The CDR3 bases are TGTGCCAGCAGTTTTAGGGGTAGCGAGGACTATGGCTACACCTTC. This chain joins TRBV28 and TRBJ1-2; perhaps TRBD1 as D (5 bases). This CDR3 spans 15 amino acids. Germline lookup yields CDR1 MDHEN and CDR2 SYDVKM. Trimming removed 3 bases at V and 3 bases at J, with 14 bases between.

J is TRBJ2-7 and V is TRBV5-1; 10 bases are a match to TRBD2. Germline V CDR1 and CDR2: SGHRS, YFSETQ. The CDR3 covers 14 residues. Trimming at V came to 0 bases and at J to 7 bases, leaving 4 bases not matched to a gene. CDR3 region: CASSLGSGRGEQYF. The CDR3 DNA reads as TGCGCCAGCAGCTTGGGGAGCGGGAGGGGTGAGCAGTACTTC.

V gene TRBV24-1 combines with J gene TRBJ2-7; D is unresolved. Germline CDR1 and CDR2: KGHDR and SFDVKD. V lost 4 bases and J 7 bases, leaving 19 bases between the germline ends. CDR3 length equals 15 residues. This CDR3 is CATSEMTDRTVEQYF. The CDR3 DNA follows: TGTGCCACCAGTGAAATGACGGACCGGACGGTTGAGCAGTACTTC.

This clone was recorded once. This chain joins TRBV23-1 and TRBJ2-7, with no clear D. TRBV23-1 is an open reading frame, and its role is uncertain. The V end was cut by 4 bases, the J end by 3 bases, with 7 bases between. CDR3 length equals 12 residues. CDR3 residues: CASSLRSYEQYF. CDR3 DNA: TGCGCCAGCAGTCTACGGAGCTACGAGCAGTACTTC.

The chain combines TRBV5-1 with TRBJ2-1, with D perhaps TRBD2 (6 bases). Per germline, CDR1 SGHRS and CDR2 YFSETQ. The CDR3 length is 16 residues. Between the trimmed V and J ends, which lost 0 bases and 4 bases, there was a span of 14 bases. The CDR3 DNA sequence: TGCGCCAGCAGCTTGGCCGGGGGACGCCGATACAATGAGCAGTTCTTC. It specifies CASSLAGGRRYNEQFF.

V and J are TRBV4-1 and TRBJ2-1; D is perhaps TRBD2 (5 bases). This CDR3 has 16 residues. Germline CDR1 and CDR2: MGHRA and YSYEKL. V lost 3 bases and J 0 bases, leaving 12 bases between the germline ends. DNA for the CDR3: TGCGCCAGCAGCCACGGAGCGGCCCTCTCCTACAATGAGCAGTTCTTC. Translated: CASSHGAALSYNEQFF.

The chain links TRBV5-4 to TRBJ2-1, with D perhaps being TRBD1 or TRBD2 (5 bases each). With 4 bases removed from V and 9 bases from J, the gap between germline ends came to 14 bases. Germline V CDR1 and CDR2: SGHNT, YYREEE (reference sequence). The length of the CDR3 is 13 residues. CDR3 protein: CASSGDPALEQFF. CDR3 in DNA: TGTGCCAGCAGCGGGGACCCAGCCCTTGAGCAGTTCTTC.

The DNA of the CDR3 is TGTGCCAGCAGCCTCCGGTCAACCTCCTATAATTCACCCCTCCACTTT. Translation: CASSLRSTSYNSPLHF. The chain combines TRBV3-1 (or the pseudogene TRBV3-2) with TRBJ1-6; no definite D call. The germline V and J ends were trimmed by 4 bases and 0 bases, with 10 bases remaining between them. The CDR3 runs 16 residues. Germline V gene data show CDR1 as LGHDT and CDR2 as YNNKEL (reference sequence).

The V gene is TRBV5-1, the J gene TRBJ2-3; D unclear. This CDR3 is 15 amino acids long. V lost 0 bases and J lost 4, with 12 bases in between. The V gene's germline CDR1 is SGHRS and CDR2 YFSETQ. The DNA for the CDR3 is TGCGCCAGCAGCTTGGTAATCGCAGGCGCAGATACGCAGTATTTT. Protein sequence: CASSLVIAGADTQYF.

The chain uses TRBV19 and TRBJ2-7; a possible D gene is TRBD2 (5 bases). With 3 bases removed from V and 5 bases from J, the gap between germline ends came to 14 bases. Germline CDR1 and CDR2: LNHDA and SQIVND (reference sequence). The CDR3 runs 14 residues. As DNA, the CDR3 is TGTGCCAGTAGTATCTTTCAGCGGAGAGACGAGCAGTACTTC. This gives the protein CASSIFQRRDEQYF. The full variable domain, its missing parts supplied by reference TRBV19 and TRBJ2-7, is DGGITQSPKYLFRKEGQNVTLSCEQNLNHDAMYWYRQDPGQGLRLIYYSQIVNDFQKGDIAEGYSVSREKKESFPLTVTSAQKNPTAFYLCASSIFQRRDEQYFGPGTRLTVT.

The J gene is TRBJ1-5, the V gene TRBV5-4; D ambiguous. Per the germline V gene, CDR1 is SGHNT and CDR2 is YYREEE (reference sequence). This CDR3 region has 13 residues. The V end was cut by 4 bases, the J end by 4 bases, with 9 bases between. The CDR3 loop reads CASSPGVNQPQHF. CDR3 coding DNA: TGTGCCAGCAGCCCCGGGGTAAATCAGCCCCAGCATTTT.

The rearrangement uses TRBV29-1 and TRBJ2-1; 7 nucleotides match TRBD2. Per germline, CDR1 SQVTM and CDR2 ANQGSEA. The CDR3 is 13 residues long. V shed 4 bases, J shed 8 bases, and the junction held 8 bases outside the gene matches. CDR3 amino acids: CSVGEGLIYEQFF. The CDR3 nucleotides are TGCAGCGTTGGGGAGGGCCTTATCTATGAGCAGTTCTTC.